This T cell receptor (beta chain) was obtained from a study of identical twins. This CDR3 has 15 residues. Per germline, CDR1 KGHSH and CDR2 LQKENI. With 3 bases clipped from V and 0 bases from J, the junction kept 3 bases outside the gene matches. Overall study findings and caveats: Models predicted less out-of-frame TCR alpha sharing in monozygotic twins than was found. Compared with unrelated sharing, twin-shared out-of-frame alpha sequences had more low-probability sequences.

TCRdb re-derived calls from the 5' RACE reads in MiXCR, one entry per CDR3 protein. The data contain about 530,000 distinct CDR3 sequences, around 15% of them singletons. This clonotype appeared a single time. Its antigen is not known. The same sample was also studied in work on yellow fever vaccine responses in identical twins.

Specimen: CD4+ T cells sorted from blood. V usage is TRBV18 and J usage is TRBJ2-3; 7 bases fit TRBD2. This sequence was found in a woman between 18 and 29 years old in good health. CDR3 sequence: CASSPSGASTDTQYF. In DNA, the CDR3 is TGTGCCAGCTCACCCAGCGGGGCTAGCACAGATACGCAGTATTTT.